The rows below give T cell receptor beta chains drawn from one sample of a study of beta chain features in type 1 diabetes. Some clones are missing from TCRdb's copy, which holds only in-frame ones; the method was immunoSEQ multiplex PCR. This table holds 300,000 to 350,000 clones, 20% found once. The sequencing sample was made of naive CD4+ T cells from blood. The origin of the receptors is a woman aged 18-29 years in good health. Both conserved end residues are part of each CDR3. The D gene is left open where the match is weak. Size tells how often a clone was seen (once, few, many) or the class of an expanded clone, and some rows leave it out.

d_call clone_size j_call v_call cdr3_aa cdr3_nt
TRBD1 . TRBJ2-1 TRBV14 CASSQFRDREYNEQFF TGTGCCAGCAGCCAATTCCGGGACAGGGAGTACAATGAGCAGTTCTTC
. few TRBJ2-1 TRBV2 CASSRDSYNEQFF TGTGCCAGCAGTCGGGACTCTTACAATGAGCAGTTCTTC
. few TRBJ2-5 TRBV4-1 CASSQGAQETQYF TGCGCCAGCAGCCAAGGCGCCCAAGAGACCCAGTACTTC
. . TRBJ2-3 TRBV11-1 CASSLGQDTQYF TGTGCCAGCAGCTTAGGTCAAGATACGCAGTATTTT
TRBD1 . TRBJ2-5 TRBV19 CASSQGQIQETQYF TGTGCCAGCAGCCAGGGACAGATACAAGAGACCCAGTACTTC
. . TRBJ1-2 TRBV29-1 CSVSSRDYGYTF TGCAGCGTTTCCAGTCGGGACTATGGCTACACCTTC
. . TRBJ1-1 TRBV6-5 CASSYQHQRTEAFF TGTGCCAGCAGTTATCAGCATCAGAGGACTGAAGCTTTCTTT
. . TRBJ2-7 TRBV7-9 CASSHNSYEQYF TGTGCCAGCAGCCATAACAGCTACGAGCAGTACTTC
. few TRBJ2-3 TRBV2 CASSEEGGKYF TGTGCCAGCAGTGAGGAGGGGGGGAAGTATTTT
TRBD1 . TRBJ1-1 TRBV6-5 CASRDRSSNTEAFF TGTGCCAGCCGGGACAGGTCATCGAACACTGAAGCTTTCTTT
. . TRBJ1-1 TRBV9 CASSVAPGTEAFF TGTGCCAGCAGCGTAGCTCCGGGCACTGAAGCTTTCTTT
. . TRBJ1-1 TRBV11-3 CASSWGGRNTEAFF TGTGCCAGCAGCTGGGGGGGGCGTAACACTGAAGCTTTCTTT
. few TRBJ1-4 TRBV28 CASSLGDSDNEKLFF TGTGCCAGCAGTTTAGGAGACAGCGATAATGAAAAACTGTTTTTT
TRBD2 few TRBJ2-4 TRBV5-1 CASSLALAGEGIQYF TGCGCCAGCAGCTTGGCCCTAGCGGGAGAGGGCATTCAGTACTTC
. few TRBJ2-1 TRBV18 CASSQGPLRVYNEQFF TGTGCCAGCTCACAGGGGCCGCTAAGAGTCTACAATGAGCAGTTCTTC
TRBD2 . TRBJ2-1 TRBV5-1 CASSFAGLEQFF TGCGCCAGCAGCTTCGCGGGACTAGAGCAGTTCTTC
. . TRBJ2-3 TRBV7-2 CASSPIPPDTQYF TGTGCCAGCAGCCCCATCCCCCCAGATACGCAGTATTTT
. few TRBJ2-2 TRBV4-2 CASSQERISAPNTGELFF TGTGCCAGCAGCCAAGAAAGGATAAGCGCCCCAAACACCGGGGAGCTGTTTTTT
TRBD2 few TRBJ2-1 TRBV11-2 CASSLGTSGGIEQFF TGTGCCAGCAGCCTCGGGACTAGCGGGGGCATTGAGCAGTTCTTC
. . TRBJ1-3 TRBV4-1 CASSLRAPILGNTIYF TGCGCCAGCAGCCTCCGAGCTCCAATACTAGGAAACACCATATATTTT
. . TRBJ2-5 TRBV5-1 CASRGGEQETQYF TGCGCCAGCAGAGGGGGGGAACAAGAGACCCAGTACTTC
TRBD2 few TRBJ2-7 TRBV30 CAWSLMGGLAYEQYF TGTGCCTGGAGTCTAATGGGGGGGTTGGCCTACGAGCAGTACTTC
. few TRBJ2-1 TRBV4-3 CASSPAGPTGDEQFF TGCGCCAGCAGCCCAGCTGGACCTACGGGGGATGAGCAGTTCTTC
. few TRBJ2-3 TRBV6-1 CASRTGTQHPDTQYF TGTGCCAGCAGAACCGGGACTCAACATCCAGATACGCAGTATTTT
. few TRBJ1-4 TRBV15 CATSRDEPRVLFF TGTGCCACCAGCAGAGATGAACCCAGGGTGCTGTTTTTT
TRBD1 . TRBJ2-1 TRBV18 CASSPFTGTGGYNEQFF TGTGCCAGCTCACCATTTACCGGGACAGGGGGTTACAATGAGCAGTTCTTC
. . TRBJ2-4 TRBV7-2 CASSLSLQPNIQYF TGTGCCAGCAGCTTAAGTTTACAGCCAAACATTCAGTACTTC
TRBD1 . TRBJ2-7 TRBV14 CASSHVGTGLEQYF TGTGCCAGCAGCCATGTGGGGACAGGACTAGAGCAGTACTTC
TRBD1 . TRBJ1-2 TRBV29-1 CSVGTGSDGYTF TGCAGCGTTGGGACAGGATCGGATGGCTACACCTTC
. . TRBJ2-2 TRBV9 CASSVYSGTYTGELFF TGTGCCAGCAGCGTATATAGCGGAACCTACACCGGGGAGCTGTTTTTT
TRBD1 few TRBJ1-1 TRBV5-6 CASSLGQGSTEAFF TGTGCCAGCAGCCTCGGACAGGGGAGCACTGAAGCTTTCTTT
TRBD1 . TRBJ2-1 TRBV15 CATSRELRTGPYNEQFF TGTGCCACCAGCAGAGAACTCCGGACAGGGCCTTACAATGAGCAGTTCTTC
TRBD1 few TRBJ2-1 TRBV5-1 CASSLLQGARTEQFF TGCGCCAGCAGCTTGCTCCAGGGGGCGCGAACTGAGCAGTTCTTC
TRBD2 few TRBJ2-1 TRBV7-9 CASSPAGVAYNEQFF TGTGCCAGCAGCCCGGCGGGGGTCGCCTACAATGAGCAGTTCTTC
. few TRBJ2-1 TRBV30 CAWSAIDEQFF TGTGCCTGGAGTGCTATTGATGAGCAGTTCTTC
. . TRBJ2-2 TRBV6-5 CASSRLASGGELFF TGTGCCAGCAGTCGCCTAGCCAGTGGCGGGGAGCTGTTTTTT
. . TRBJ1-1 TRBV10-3 CAISPLGRGTEAFF TGTGCCATCAGCCCTCTCGGACGGGGCACTGAAGCTTTCTTT
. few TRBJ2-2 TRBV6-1 CASSEPWARRGELFF TGTGCCAGCAGTGAACCTTGGGCGCGAAGGGGGGAGCTGTTTTTT
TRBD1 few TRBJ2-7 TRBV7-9 CASSSDRNAGEQYF TGTGCCAGCAGCTCGGACAGGAACGCTGGGGAGCAGTACTTC
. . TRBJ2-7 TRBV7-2 CASSLDRTAGLYF TGTGCCAGCAGCTTAGACCGGACCGCGGGCCTGTACTTC
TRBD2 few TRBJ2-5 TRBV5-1 CASSPGLAAETQYF TGCGCCAGCAGCCCGGGACTAGCAGCAGAGACCCAGTACTTC
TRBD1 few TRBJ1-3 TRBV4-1 CASSPRDRTGNTIYF TGCGCCAGCAGCCCTCGGGACAGAACTGGAAACACCATATATTTT
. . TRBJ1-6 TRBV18 CASSALSGRYSPLHF TGTGCCAGCTCAGCCCTCTCGGGGAGATATTCACCCCTCCACTTT
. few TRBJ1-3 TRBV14 CASSQSRASGNTIYF TGTGCCAGCAGCCAGTCCAGGGCGTCCGGAAACACCATATATTTT
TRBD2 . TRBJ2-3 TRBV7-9 CASRPRGLADFTDTQYF TGTGCCAGCAGGCCGCGAGGGCTAGCGGATTTCACAGATACGCAGTATTTT
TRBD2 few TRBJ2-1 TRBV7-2 CASTLTAGGASEQFF TGTGCCAGCACGCTTACCGCCGGGGGGGCGAGTGAGCAGTTCTTC
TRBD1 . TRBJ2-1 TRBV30 CAWSARDSVYNEQFF TGTGCCTGGAGCGCTCGGGACAGCGTCTACAATGAGCAGTTCTTC
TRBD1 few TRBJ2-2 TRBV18 CASSPRTGDTGELFF TGTGCCAGCTCACCACGGACAGGGGACACCGGGGAGCTGTTTTTT
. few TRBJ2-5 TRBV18 CASSSGGWETQYF TGTGCCAGCTCATCGGGGGGCTGGGAGACCCAGTACTTC
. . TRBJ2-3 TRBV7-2 CASSTRRTDTQYF TGTGCCAGCAGCACTCGGAGAACAGATACGCAGTATTTT
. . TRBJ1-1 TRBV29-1 CSVVVTEGKEAFF TGCAGCGTTGTAGTAACCGAGGGCAAAGAAGCTTTCTTT
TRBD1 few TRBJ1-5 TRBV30 CAWSSSRTGGRSNQPQHF TGTGCCTGGAGTTCCTCCCGGACAGGGGGCCGGAGCAATCAGCCCCAGCATTTT
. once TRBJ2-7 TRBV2 CASSARDRMSYEQYF TGTGCCAGCAGCGCCCGAGACAGAATGTCCTACGAGCAGTACTTC
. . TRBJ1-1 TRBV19 CASSIQGSTEAFF TGTGCCAGTAGTATACAGGGGAGCACTGAAGCTTTCTTT